Reported below is one T cell receptor beta chain. Terminally differentiated effector memory CD45RA+ cells were excluded by CCR7 positive selection of CD45RO-negative cells. Profiling relied on immunoSEQ multiplex PCR, and the TCRdb table lists in-frame clones only, not all of them. The table shows 1.5 million to 2.5 million clones, with about 95% occurring only once. These data come from a study of shared clonotypes between healthy human individuals. Study-level information: Every donor yielded three CD4 naive, three CD4 memory, two CD8 naive and one CD8 memory plate.

Trimming removed 1 base from V and 4 bases from J, with 10 bases in between. Germline CDR1 is SGHAT and CDR2 is FQNNGV. The CDR3 is 14 residues long. Sequencing was done on a sample of naive CD8+ T cells sorted from blood. The clonotype originates from a man between 18 and 35 years old in good health. The chain employs TRBV11-2 and TRBJ1-1; possibly TRBD1 for D (5 bases). The CDR3 loop reads CASSLGPGFTEAFF. The CDR3 DNA is TGTGCCAGCAGCTTAGGGCCAGGGTTCACTGAAGCTTTCTTT.